Detailed here is one T cell receptor (beta chain). This clone's antigen is unknown. No quality values exist for individual bases; no much larger clone is one base distant. The data belong to a study of T cell responses to AZD1222 COVID-19 vaccine listed by TCRdb under 2021. For the wider study: Because spike-specific TCR depth and breadth did not differ between the two schedules, AZD1222 recipients who got a second dose at roughly 4 weeks were pooled with those who got a second dose at roughly 12 weeks. A total of approximately 250 trial participants underwent TCR sequencing, of whom some 200 had received two doses of AZD1222 and approximately 26 had received two doses of the MenACWY control vaccine. Enrollment into the trials was organized by age into subgroups of 18-55, 56-69 and 70-plus years, and those subgroups contained roughly 140, 27 and 60 TCR-sequenced participants, respectively.

The time point label, as the study defines it: baseline before first vaccination. Vaccinee samples were obtained from the UK trials COV001 and COV002, which included a single-blind randomized controlled phase 2/3 trial of AZD1222 (ChAdOx1 nCoV-19) in healthy adults. Trial participant PBMC samples were collected at day 0 and day 28 after the second dose for TCRbeta chain sequencing. Measured from the cysteine to the phenylalanine, the CDR3 is 14 residues long. The retained sequence is limited to the CDR3, 42 bases, with the frame set at the first base. The CDR1 and CDR2 encoded by the germline V gene (reference sequence) are LGHDT and YNNKEL. V and J are truncated by 4 bases and 3 bases respectively, leaving an intervening sequence of 13 bases. The CDR3 regions of human TCRbeta chains were analyzed by immunosequencing. Per the authors' processing: Repertoire TCRs were matched against a reference library of SARS-CoV-2-specific TCRs generated with the MIRA antigen-specificity platform. Breadth was defined as the fraction of unique TCRs that were SARS-CoV-2-associated. Depth was defined as the fraction of total T cells that were SARS-CoV-2-associated. Using the MIRA data, each spike-specific TCR was mapped to the spike region that the TCR reacts to and placed in a CD4 or CD8 class. Log10-transformed breadth and depth values were compared by one-way ANOVA with Sidak's multiple comparisons tests. Sourced from immuneACCESS, this table was stored by TCRdb with only in-frame sequences that have V and J called. A share of the clones is absent; for the studies checked, an unresolved V gene accounts for under half, and the remainder has no known explanation. Clonal size and the V and J genes are those of that table, whereas D and trimming came from the DNA. The sample profile shows over 100,000 clones; 85% to 95% of them were found once. Roughly 1.7% of the sample comes from the top ten.

Overall results and qualifications from the work: Because no samples from the day 14 peak response were available, repertoires could be characterized only after the peak T cell response. Epitopes outside the regions mutated in the B.1.351 and B.1.1.7 variants were reportedly recognized by nearly half of the unique spike-specific TCRs. Participants were mostly white British and included more females than males, and it was suggested by the authors that clonal diversity may have been underestimated. In the small 56-69-year group, the increase in depth fell short of significance, most likely because of low power. After two AZD1222 doses, both the breadth and the depth of spike-specific TCRs were significantly higher than at day 0 and than in MenACWY recipients. Conclusions about previously exposed vaccinees are limited because only a handful of AZD1222 recipients were SARS-CoV-2 seropositive at baseline. The whole spike protein was spanned by vaccine-associated CD4 TCRs, and dominant responses were seen in regions 160-218 and 743-854.

The sample was peripheral blood, taken on day 0 of AZD1222 vaccination. The chain couples TRBV3-1 (or the pseudogene TRBV3-2) to TRBJ2-7, with TRBD1 as a weak D call on 6 bases. The sequence derives from an adult in good health. The CDR3 protein is CASSLQGSLYEQYF. Here is the DNA: TGTGCCAGCAGCCTACAGGGATCTCTCTACGAGCAGTACTTC.